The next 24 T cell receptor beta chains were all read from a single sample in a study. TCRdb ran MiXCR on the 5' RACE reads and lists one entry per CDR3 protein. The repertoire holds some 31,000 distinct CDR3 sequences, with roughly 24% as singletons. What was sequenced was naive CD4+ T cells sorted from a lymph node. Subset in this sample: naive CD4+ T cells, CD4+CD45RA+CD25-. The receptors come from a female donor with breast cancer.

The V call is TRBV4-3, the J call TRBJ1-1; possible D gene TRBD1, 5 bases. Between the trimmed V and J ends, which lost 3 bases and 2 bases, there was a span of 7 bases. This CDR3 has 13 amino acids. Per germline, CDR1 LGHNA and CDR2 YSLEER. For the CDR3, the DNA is TGCGCCAGCAGCCACGACAGCAACACTGAAGCTTTCTTT. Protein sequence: CASSHDSNTEAFF.

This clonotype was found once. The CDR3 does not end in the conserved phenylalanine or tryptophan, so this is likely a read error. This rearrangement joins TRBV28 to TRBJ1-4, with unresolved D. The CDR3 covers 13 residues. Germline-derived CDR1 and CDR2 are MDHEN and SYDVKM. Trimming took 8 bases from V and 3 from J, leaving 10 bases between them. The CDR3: CASHMEANEKLFL. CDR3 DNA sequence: TGTGCCAGCCATATGGAAGCTAATGAAAAACTGTTTTTA.

CDR3 bases: TGTGCCAGCAGTTACTCGGGGGGCCTGGACACTGAAGCTTTCTTT. It is translated as CASSYSGGLDTEAFF. The chain carries TRBV6-2 or TRBV6-3 and TRBJ1-1, with D maybe TRBD1 (6 bases). Trimming stripped 0 bases from V and 3 bases from J, with 11 bases between. The CDR3 covers 15 residues. Germline V gene sequence: CDR1 MNHEY, CDR2 SVGEGT.

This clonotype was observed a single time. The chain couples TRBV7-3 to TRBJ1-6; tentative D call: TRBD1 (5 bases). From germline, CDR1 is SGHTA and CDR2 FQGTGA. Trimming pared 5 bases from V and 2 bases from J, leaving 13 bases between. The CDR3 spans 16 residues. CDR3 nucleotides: TGTGCCAGCAGCCAGCAGGGAGCCGCCTATAATTCACCCCTCCACTTT. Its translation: CASSQQGAAYNSPLHF.

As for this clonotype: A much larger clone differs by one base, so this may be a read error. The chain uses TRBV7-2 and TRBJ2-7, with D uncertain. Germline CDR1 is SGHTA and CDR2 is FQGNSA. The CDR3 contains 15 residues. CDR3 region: CAGSLVGQFSYEQYF. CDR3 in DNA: TGTGCCGGCAGCTTAGTTGGCCAGTTCTCCTACGAGCAGTACTTC.

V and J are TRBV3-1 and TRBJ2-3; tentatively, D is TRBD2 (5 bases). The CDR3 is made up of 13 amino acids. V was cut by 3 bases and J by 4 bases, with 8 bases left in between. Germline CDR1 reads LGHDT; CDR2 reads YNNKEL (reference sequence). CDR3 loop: CASSQRAADTQYF. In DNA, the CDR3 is TGTGCCAGCAGCCAGAGGGCGGCAGATACGCAGTATTTT.

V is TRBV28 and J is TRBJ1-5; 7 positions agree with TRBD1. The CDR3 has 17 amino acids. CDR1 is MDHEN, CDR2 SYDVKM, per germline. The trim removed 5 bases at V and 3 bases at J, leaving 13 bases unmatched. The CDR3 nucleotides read TGTGCCAGCAGTGAAAGGGACAGCGGGGGATCCAATCAGCCCCAGCATTTT. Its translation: CASSERDSGGSNQPQHF.

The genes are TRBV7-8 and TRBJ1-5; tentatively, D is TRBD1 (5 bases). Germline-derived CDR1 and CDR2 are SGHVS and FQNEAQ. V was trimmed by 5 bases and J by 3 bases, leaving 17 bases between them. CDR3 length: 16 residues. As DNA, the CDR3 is TGTGCCAGCAGCCACTCCCGGGGGGAATTCAATCAGCCCCAGCATTTT. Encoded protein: CASSHSRGEFNQPQHF.

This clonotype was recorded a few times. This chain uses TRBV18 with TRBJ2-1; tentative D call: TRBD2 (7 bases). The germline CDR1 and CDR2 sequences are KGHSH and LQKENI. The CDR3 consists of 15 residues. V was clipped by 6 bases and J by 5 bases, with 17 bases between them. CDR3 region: CASSSQRGGNNEQFF. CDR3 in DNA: TGTGCCAGCTCGTCGCAGAGGGGGGGTAACAATGAGCAGTTCTTC.

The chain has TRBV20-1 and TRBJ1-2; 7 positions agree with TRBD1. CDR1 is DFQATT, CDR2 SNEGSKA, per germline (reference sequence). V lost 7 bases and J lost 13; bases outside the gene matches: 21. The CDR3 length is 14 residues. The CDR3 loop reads CSVESNRGGFSSTF. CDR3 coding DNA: TGCAGTGTAGAATCGAACAGGGGAGGGTTTTCTAGCACCTTC.

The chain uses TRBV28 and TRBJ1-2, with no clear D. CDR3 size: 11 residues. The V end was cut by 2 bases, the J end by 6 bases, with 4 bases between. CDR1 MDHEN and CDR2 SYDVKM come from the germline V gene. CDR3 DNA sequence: TGTGCCAGCAGTTTAGTAAATGGCTACACCTTC. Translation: CASSLVNGYTF.

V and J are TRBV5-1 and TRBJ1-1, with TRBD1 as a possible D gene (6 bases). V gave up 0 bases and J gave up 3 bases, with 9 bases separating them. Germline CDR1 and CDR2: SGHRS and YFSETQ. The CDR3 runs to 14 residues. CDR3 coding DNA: TGCGCCAGCAGCTTGGCAGGGGCGGACACTGAAGCTTTCTTT. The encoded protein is CASSLAGADTEAFF.

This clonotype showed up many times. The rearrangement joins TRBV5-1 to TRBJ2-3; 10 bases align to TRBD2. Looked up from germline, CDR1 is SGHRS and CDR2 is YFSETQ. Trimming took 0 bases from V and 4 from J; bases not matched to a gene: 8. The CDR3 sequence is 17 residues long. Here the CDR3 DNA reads TGCGCCAGCAGCTTGGAAGGGCTAGCGGGAGAAGCAGATACGCAGTATTTT. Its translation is CASSLEGLAGEADTQYF.

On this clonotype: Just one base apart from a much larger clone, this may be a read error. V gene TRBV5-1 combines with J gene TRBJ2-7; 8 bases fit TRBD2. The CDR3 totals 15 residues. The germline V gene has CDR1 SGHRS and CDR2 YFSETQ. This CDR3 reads CAGSLVTSATYEQYF. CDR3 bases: TGCGCCGGCAGCTTGGTGACTAGCGCAACCTACGAGCAGTACTTC.

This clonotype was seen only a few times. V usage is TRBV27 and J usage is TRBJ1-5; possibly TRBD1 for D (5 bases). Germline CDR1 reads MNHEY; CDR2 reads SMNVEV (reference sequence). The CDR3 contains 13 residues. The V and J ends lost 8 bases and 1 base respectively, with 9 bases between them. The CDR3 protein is CASYRTSNQPQHF. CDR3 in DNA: TGTGCCAGCTACAGGACCAGCAATCAGCCCCAGCATTTT.

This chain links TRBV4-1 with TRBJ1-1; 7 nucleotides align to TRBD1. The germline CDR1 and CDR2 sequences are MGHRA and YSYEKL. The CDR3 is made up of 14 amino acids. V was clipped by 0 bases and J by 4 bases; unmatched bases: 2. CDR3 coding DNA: TGCGCCAGCAGCCAAGACAGGGGGGGCACTGAAGCTTTCTTT. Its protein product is CASSQDRGGTEAFF.

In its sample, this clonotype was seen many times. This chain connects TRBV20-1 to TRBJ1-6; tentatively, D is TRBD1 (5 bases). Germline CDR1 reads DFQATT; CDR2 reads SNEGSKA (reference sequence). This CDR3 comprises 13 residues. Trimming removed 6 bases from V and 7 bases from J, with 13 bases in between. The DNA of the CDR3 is TGCAGTGCCGACGGGGGAGGCAATTCACCCCTCCACTTT. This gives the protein CSADGGGNSPLHF.

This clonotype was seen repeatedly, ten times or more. CDR3 protein: CSAPPGQRNEKLFF. CDR3 in DNA: TGCAGTGCCCCCCCGGGACAGAGGAACGAAAAACTGTTTTTT. The J gene is TRBJ1-4, the V gene TRBV20-1; TRBD1 aligns across 7 bases. V lost 6 bases to trimming and J lost 8 bases; unmatched junction nucleotides: 12. Germline assignment: CDR1 DFQATT and CDR2 SNEGSKA (reference sequence). The CDR3 runs to 14 residues.

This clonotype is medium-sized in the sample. The CDR3 loop reads CASSAGRSYNEQFF. For the CDR3, the DNA is TGTGCCAGCAGCGCCGGCCGGTCCTACAATGAGCAGTTCTTC. This chain connects TRBV9 to TRBJ2-1; no clear D. Deletions cut 3 bases from V and 1 base from J, with 8 bases between. Per germline, CDR1 SGDLS and CDR2 YYNGEE. The CDR3 has 14 amino acids.

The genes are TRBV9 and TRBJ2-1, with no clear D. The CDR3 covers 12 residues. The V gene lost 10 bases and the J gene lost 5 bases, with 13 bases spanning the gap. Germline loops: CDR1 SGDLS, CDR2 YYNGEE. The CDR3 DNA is TGTGCCGGCGCCCTTTGGAACAATGAGCAGTTCTTC. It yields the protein CAGALWNNEQFF.

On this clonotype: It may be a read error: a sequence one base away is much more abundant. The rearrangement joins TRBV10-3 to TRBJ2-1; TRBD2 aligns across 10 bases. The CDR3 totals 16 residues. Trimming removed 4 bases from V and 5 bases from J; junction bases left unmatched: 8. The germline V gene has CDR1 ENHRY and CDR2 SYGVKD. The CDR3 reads CAISGSSGGNDNEQFF. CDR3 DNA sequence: TGTGCCATCAGTGGGTCTAGCGGGGGCAATGACAATGAGCAGTTCTTC.

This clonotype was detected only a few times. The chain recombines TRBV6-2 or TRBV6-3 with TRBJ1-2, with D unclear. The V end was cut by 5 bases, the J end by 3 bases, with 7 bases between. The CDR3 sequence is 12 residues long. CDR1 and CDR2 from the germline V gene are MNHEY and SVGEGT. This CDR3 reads CASSRTDYGYTF. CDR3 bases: TGTGCCAGCAGTCGGACGGACTATGGCTACACCTTC.

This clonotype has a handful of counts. CDR3 loop: CASTDGLTEAFF. CDR3 DNA: TGTGCCAGCACCGACGGACTGACTGAAGCTTTCTTT. The J gene is TRBJ1-1, the V gene TRBV28, with no clear D. The CDR3 contains 12 residues. CDR1 is MDHEN and CDR2 is SYDVKM in the germline V gene. The V gene lost 7 bases and the J gene lost 5 bases, with 11 bases spanning the gap.

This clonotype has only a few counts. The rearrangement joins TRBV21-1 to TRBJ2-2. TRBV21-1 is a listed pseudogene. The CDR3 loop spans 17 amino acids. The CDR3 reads CASSKAKLQMGTGELFF. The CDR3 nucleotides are TGTGCCAGCAGCAAAGCCAAACTTCAAATGGGCACCGGGGAGCTGTTTTTT.